These T cell receptor beta chains were read from a single sample in a study of Graves' ophthalmopathy and Graves' hyperthyroidism. TCRdb redid the calling of the multiplex PCR reads with MiXCR, one entry per CDR3 protein. The data contain about 340,000 distinct CDR3 sequences, about a sixth of them singletons. The sample consisted of peripheral blood. The source is an adult man with Graves' ophthalmopathy. CDR3s include the opening cysteine and the closing phenylalanine or tryptophan. A D gene is named only where the DNA matches it firmly. Size values are once, few and many counts, or a class for expanded clones, and some rows have none.

D gene: .; J gene: TRBJ2-7; clone size: many; V gene: TRBV30; CDR3 DNA: TGTGCCTGGAGTGTAGCGTTTCTTGGAGACACCTACGAGCAGTACTTC; CDR3 protein: CAWSVAFLGDTYEQYF
D gene: .; J gene: TRBJ1-2; clone size: many; V gene: TRBV20-1; CDR3 DNA: TGCAGTGCTAGAACCGGGACCGACTATGGCTACACCTTC; CDR3 protein: CSARTGTDYGYTF
D gene: .; J gene: TRBJ2-2; clone size: many; V gene: TRBV7-9; CDR3 DNA: TGTGCCAGCAGCTCCCGGGACGGAAACACCGGGGAGCTGTTTTTT; CDR3 protein: CASSSRDGNTGELFF
D gene: TRBD2; J gene: TRBJ2-2; clone size: many; V gene: TRBV6-2/TRBV6-3; CDR3 DNA: TGTGCCAGCAAACCGGGACTAGCGGGAGCCCTGACCGGGGAGCTGTTTTTT; CDR3 protein: CASKPGLAGALTGELFF
D gene: TRBD1; J gene: TRBJ1-2; clone size: many; V gene: TRBV2; CDR3 DNA: TGTGCCAGCAGTACGGACAGGGGAACAGGCTACACCTTC; CDR3 protein: CASSTDRGTGYTF
D gene: .; J gene: TRBJ2-7; clone size: .; V gene: TRBV15; CDR3 DNA: TGTGCCACCAGCCCAATGGGGGACGAGCAGTACTTC; CDR3 protein: CATSPMGDEQYF
D gene: .; J gene: TRBJ2-6; clone size: .; V gene: TRBV6-4; CDR3 DNA: TGTGCCAGCTTGGGGTCCGGTGGCGGTAGCTCTGGGGCCAACGTCCTGACTTTC; CDR3 protein: CASLGSGGGSSGANVLTF
D gene: .; J gene: TRBJ2-5; clone size: many; V gene: TRBV24-1; CDR3 DNA: TGTGCCACCAGTGATTTCCGGGGGCGTTACGAAGAGACCCAGTACTTC; CDR3 protein: CATSDFRGRYEETQYF
D gene: .; J gene: TRBJ1-1; clone size: many; V gene: TRBV30; CDR3 DNA: TGTGCCTGGCAAGGACGGTTGGGCACTGAAGCTTTCTTT; CDR3 protein: CAWQGRLGTEAFF
D gene: .; J gene: TRBJ2-5; clone size: few; V gene: TRBV3-1; CDR3 DNA: TGTGCCAGCAGCCAAGATTTGGGGACCCAGTACTTC; CDR3 protein: CASSQDLGTQYF